Listed here are 22 T cell receptor beta chains from one sample, sequenced in a study of blood T cell dynamics during melanoma immunotherapy. The repertoire was sequenced with immunoSEQ multiplex PCR; TCRdb's copy has only in-frame clones and lacks some. Of some 25,000 clones detected, around nine tenths appear once; the ten largest clones hold roughly 4.6%. Time point reported: pre-treatment baseline. The material was blood, obtained from a patient treated with checkpoint blockade. The receptors shown here come from a human donor with melanoma.

The chain couples TRBV5-1 to TRBJ2-1, with 7 bases fitting TRBD2. This CDR3 spans 13 amino acids. CDR1 SGHRS and CDR2 YFSETQ come from the germline V gene. V shed 7 bases, J shed 3 bases, and the junction held 4 bases outside the gene matches. CDR3 residues: CASGRAGYNEQFF. The CDR3 bases are TGCGCCAGCGGGAGGGCCGGCTACAATGAGCAGTTCTTC. The full variable domain, rest sourced from reference TRBV5-1 and TRBJ2-1, is KAGVTQTPRYLIKTRGQQVTLSCSPISGHRSVSWYQQTPGQGLQFLFEYFSETQRNKGNFPGRFSGRQFSNSRSEMNVSTLELGDSALYLCASGRAGYNEQFFGPGTRLTVL.

This chain joins TRBV7-8 and TRBJ2-1; maybe TRBD1 (6 bases). CDR1 and CDR2 (germline): SGHVS, FQNEAQ. V lost 1 base and J 6 bases, leaving 16 bases between the germline ends. This CDR3 contains 16 residues. The CDR3 is CASSLVGARVGNEQFF. CDR3 coding DNA: TGTGCCAGCAGCTTAGTGGGGGCAAGGGTAGGCAATGAGCAGTTCTTC.

The rearrangement uses TRBV19 and TRBJ2-1; the D is unclear. Trimming stripped 0 bases from V and 10 bases from J, with 7 bases between. There are 12 residues in the CDR3. Germline V gene data show CDR1 as LNHDA and CDR2 as SQIVND (reference sequence). The CDR3 here is CASSIDPAEQFF. The DNA of the CDR3 is TGTGCCAGTAGTATAGATCCCGCCGAGCAGTTCTTC.

The J gene is TRBJ2-7, the V gene TRBV14; weak D call: TRBD2 (7 bases). V lost 7 bases and J 7 bases, leaving 26 bases between the germline ends. Per germline, CDR1 SGHDN and CDR2 FVKESK. The length of the CDR3 is 16 residues. The DNA for the CDR3 is TGTGCCAGCACCCCCCGATACCCACGGGGGGCGGGGGAGCAGTACTTC. It specifies CASTPRYPRGAGEQYF.

The rearrangement uses TRBV6-6 and TRBJ2-2, with TRBD2 matching over 7 bases. The CDR3 runs to 16 residues. The germline V gene encodes CDR1 MNHNY and CDR2 SVGAGI (reference sequence). V was pared by 2 bases and J by 7 bases, with 10 bases of the junction left unmatched. The CDR3 region has the DNA TGTGCCAGCAGTTACCCAGCGGCGGGAGAAGGCGGGGAGCTGTTTTTT. Translating gives CASSYPAAGEGGELFF.

The rearrangement joins TRBV5-1 to TRBJ1-4; 8 nucleotides agree with TRBD1. The V gene's germline CDR1 is SGHRS and CDR2 YFSETQ. CDR3 length: 14 amino acids. The trim removed 2 bases at V and 8 bases at J, leaving 5 bases unmatched. The CDR3 sequence is CASSLLTGVEKLFF. CDR3 bases: TGCGCCAGCAGCTTACTGACAGGGGTCGAAAAACTGTTTTTT.

The chain links TRBV5-4 to TRBJ2-7, with 9 bases fitting TRBD1. The V segment lost 6 bases and the J segment 1 base; nucleotides outside the gene matches: 8. CDR3 length: 15 amino acids. The germline gives CDR1 SGHNT, CDR2 YYREEE (reference sequence). CDR3 DNA: TGTGCCAGCACCCGAAAAGGACAGGGGTCCTACGAGCAGTACTTC. It translates to CASTRKGQGSYEQYF.

V and J are TRBV7-2 and TRBJ2-7; no clear D gene. CDR3 length equals 15 residues. The V and J ends lost 4 bases and 3 bases respectively, with 16 bases between them. From germline, CDR1 is SGHTA and CDR2 FQGNSA. The CDR3 bases are TGTGCCAGCAGCTCAGATGGGCCGCGCCGCTACGAGCAGTACTTC. It codes for CASSSDGPRRYEQYF.

The chain joins TRBV27 to TRBJ2-6; D not certain. Per the germline V gene, CDR1 is MNHEY and CDR2 is SMNVEV (reference sequence). This CDR3 is built from 13 residues. V gave up 7 bases and J gave up 0 bases, with 4 bases separating them. CDR3 residues: CASKDSGANVLTF. CDR3 coding DNA: TGTGCCAGCAAAGACTCTGGGGCCAACGTCCTGACTTTC.

The chain has TRBV2 and TRBJ1-2, with TRBD1 matching 8 bases. Germline CDR1 reads SNHLY; CDR2 reads FYNNEI. The CDR3 consists of 17 residues. The J segment lost 2 bases and the V segment lost 6 bases, leaving 14 bases of the junction unmatched. The CDR3 sequence is CASSVPGQAYMNYGYTF. In DNA form, the CDR3 reads TGTGCCAGCAGCGTCCCGGGACAGGCTTATATGAACTATGGCTACACCTTC.

The sample holds one count of this clone. The V call is TRBV5-5, the J call TRBJ2-4; possible D gene TRBD1, 6 bases. Deletions cut 4 bases from V and 6 bases from J, with 11 bases between. Germline V gene sequence: CDR1 SGHKS, CDR2 YYEKEE (reference sequence). The CDR3 is 13 residues long. As DNA, the CDR3 is TGTGCCAGCAGCCCCGACAGGTCAAACATTCAGTACTTC. Protein product: CASSPDRSNIQYF.

In DNA, the CDR3 is TGTGCCAGCTGGGCCGATATAAACAGCAGCAATCAGCCCCAGCATTTT. Translated: CASWADINSSNQPQHF. The chain recombines TRBV27 with TRBJ1-5; D not certain. The CDR3 loop spans 16 amino acids. V lost 8 bases and J 1 base, leaving 18 bases between the germline ends. Germline CDR1 and CDR2: MNHEY and SMNVEV (reference sequence).

V and J are TRBV21-1 and TRBJ2-6. TRBV21-1 is recorded as a pseudogene. The CDR3 length is 16 residues. The CDR3 sequence is CASSKGGGHGANVLTF. As DNA, the CDR3 is TGTGCCAGCAGCAAAGGTGGGGGGCATGGGGCCAACGTCCTGACTTTC.

The chain employs TRBV1 and TRBJ2-7; the DNA was not compared with TRBD2, the D call given in the table. TRBV1 is a recognized pseudogene. CDR3 size: 18 residues. The DNA of the CDR3 is TGCACCAGCAGCCCTACCGGGACTAGCGGGAGATCAAGCTACGAGCAGTACTTC. This gives the protein CTSSPTGTSGRSSYEQYF.

The chain links TRBV19 to TRBJ2-7; TRBD2 might be the D (6 bases). V lost 5 bases, J lost 6 bases, and 14 bases lay in between. This CDR3 is 13 amino acids long. CDR1 LNHDA and CDR2 SQIVND come from the germline V gene (reference sequence). CDR3 residues: CASSFLASREQYF. The CDR3 nucleotides read TGTGCCAGTAGTTTCCTAGCGTCTCGCGAGCAGTACTTC.

The CDR3 bases are TGTGCCACCGACTCATCCTACGAGCAGTACTTC. It encodes CATDSSYEQYF. The chain couples TRBV7-5 to TRBJ2-7; the D call TRBD2 from the table was never checked on the DNA. TRBV7-5 is shown as a pseudogene. The CDR3 covers 11 residues.

The chain carries TRBV7-2 and TRBJ2-1; D gene unclear. This CDR3 contains 14 residues. Deletions cut 1 base from V and 5 bases from J, with 9 bases between. The germline V gene has CDR1 SGHTA and CDR2 FQGNSA. The CDR3 DNA reads as TGTGCCAGCAGCTTAGTACCATTCAACAATGAGCAGTTCTTC. As protein: CASSLVPFNNEQFF. The complete variable domain, with remaining parts taken from reference TRBV7-2 and TRBJ2-1, reads GAGVSQSPSNKVTEKGKDVELRCDPISGHTALYWYRQSLGQGLEFLIYFQGNSAPDKSGLPSDRFSAERTGGSVSTLTIQRTQQEDSAVYLCASSLVPFNNEQFFGPGTRLTVL.

The rearrangement links TRBV7-2 to TRBJ2-1; D may correspond to TRBD1 or TRBD2 (7 bases each). Germline CDR1 SGHTA, CDR2 FQGNSA. V was shortened by 1 base and J by 7 bases, with 14 bases between the two germline ends. There are 15 residues in the CDR3. The CDR3 nucleotides are TGTGCCAGCAGCTTAGTCTCCAGGGGGGGAAATGAGCAGTTCTTC. It is translated as CASSLVSRGGNEQFF.

The chain links TRBV28 to TRBJ1-5; 7 positions match TRBD1. After removal of 6 bases from V and 0 bases from J, the junction contained 8 bases not matched to a gene. The CDR3 is 16 amino acids. CDR1 is MDHEN and CDR2 is SYDVKM in the germline V gene. DNA of the CDR3: TGTGCCAGCAGGCTAGAGGGGGCCGGTAGCAATCAGCCCCAGCATTTT. The encoded protein is CASRLEGAGSNQPQHF.

V and J are TRBV7-2 and TRBJ2-7, with TRBD2 identical over 7 bases. The trim removed 5 bases at V and 2 bases at J, leaving 9 bases unmatched. The CDR3 contains 15 residues. Germline V gene lookup returns CDR1 SGHTA and CDR2 FQGNSA. CDR3 DNA: TGTGCCAGCAGCGTAACTAGCGCTACTACCTACGAGCAGTACTTC. Amino acid sequence: CASSVTSATTYEQYF.

V is TRBV5-1 and J is TRBJ2-5; 7 nucleotides line up with TRBD2. V shed 0 bases, J shed 5 bases, and the junction held 7 bases outside the gene matches. The CDR3 runs to 15 residues. Germline CDR1 SGHRS, CDR2 YFSETQ. For the CDR3, the DNA is TGCGCCAGCAGCTTGGACGCAGGGAGGGTGGAGACCCAGTACTTC. It codes for CASSLDAGRVETQYF. Filled out from reference TRBV5-1 and TRBJ2-5, the complete variable domain reads KAGVTQTPRYLIKTRGQQVTLSCSPISGHRSVSWYQQTPGQGLQFLFEYFSETQRNKGNFPGRFSGRQFSNSRSEMNVSTLELGDSALYLCASSLDAGRVETQYFGPGTRLLVL.

The V call is TRBV25-1, the J call TRBJ2-2; 7 nucleotides line up with TRBD1. The length of the CDR3 is 16 residues. The ends lost 2 bases at V and 2 bases at J; junction bases unmatched: 5. Germline lookup yields CDR1 MGHDK and CDR2 SYGVNS. The CDR3 protein is CASSELGTVNTGELFF. In DNA, the CDR3 is TGTGCCAGCAGTGAACTCGGGACAGTCAACACCGGGGAGCTGTTTTTT.